This passage covers 28 T cell receptor beta chains from one sample sequenced in a study of CD8 T cells in Susac syndrome. Random hexamers were used to reverse transcribe about 0.45 to 1 ug of RNA. TCRdb used MiXCR to reprocess the immunoSEQ multiplex PCR reads, holding one entry per CDR3 protein. Of 150,000 to 200,000 distinct CDR3 sequences in the sample, about 94% were seen once. Material for sequencing was CD4+ T cells from PBMCs. The receptors come from a human donor in good health.

This sequence joins TRBV6-1 and TRBJ2-7; the D call may be TRBD1 or TRBD2 (5 bases each). Per germline, CDR1 MNHNS and CDR2 SASEGT. The CDR3 runs to 13 residues. Trimming left V 7 bases short and J 4 bases short, with 14 bases between. In DNA, the CDR3 is TGTGCCAGCACCGGGCAGGGAGTTTACGAGCAGTACTTC. It specifies CASTGQGVYEQYF.

The chain carries TRBV24-1 and TRBJ2-7; D unresolved. CDR1 is KGHDR and CDR2 is SFDVKD in the germline V gene. The CDR3 length is 10 residues. V was shortened by 4 bases and J by 5 bases, with 2 bases between the two germline ends. The CDR3 spells CATSDDEQYF. The CDR3 nucleotides are TGTGCCACCAGTGACGACGAGCAGTACTTC.

J is TRBJ2-3 and V is TRBV2, with D tentatively TRBD2 (5 bases). The ends were cut back, 6 bases at V and 6 bases at J, with 10 bases in the middle. The CDR3 loop spans 12 amino acids. Germline loops: CDR1 SNHLY, CDR2 FYNNEI. Written as DNA, the CDR3 is TGTGCCAGCAGCTTTCGGGGTGATACGCAGTATTTT. This codes for CASSFRGDTQYF.

The CDR3 DNA reads TGTGCCACCAGTGGTCCGACAGGGGGTGGCTATGGCTACACCTTC. It is translated as CATSGPTGGGYGYTF. This chain links TRBV24-1 with TRBJ1-2; TRBD1 matches 9 bases. The V segment lost 5 bases and the J segment 4 bases; nucleotides outside the gene matches: 7. Germline loops: CDR1 KGHDR, CDR2 SFDVKD. The CDR3 totals 15 residues.

The chain joins TRBV14 to TRBJ1-2, with D possibly being TRBD1 (5 bases). V lost 2 bases, J lost 2 bases, and 15 bases lay in between. The CDR3 is 16 amino acids. Germline loops: CDR1 SGHDN, CDR2 FVKESK. CDR3 DNA sequence: TGTGCCAGCAGCCAATTGGACAAGATTTTGAACTATGGCTACACCTTC. The encoded protein is CASSQLDKILNYGYTF.

The chain combines TRBV6-4 with TRBJ2-6; D gene ambiguous. V gave up 3 bases and J gave up 15 bases, with 21 bases separating them. Germline V gives CDR1 MRHNA, CDR2 SNTAGT. The CDR3 is 15 residues long. This CDR3 is CASSDRPLPSRALTF. CDR3 sequence (DNA): TGTGCCAGCAGTGATCGACCCCTACCCTCAAGAGCCCTGACTTTC.

The chain employs TRBV18 and TRBJ2-3, with D perhaps matching TRBD1 (7 bases). This CDR3 has 13 residues. V dropped 5 bases and J dropped 5 bases, with 11 bases sitting between them. Germline CDR1 KGHSH, CDR2 LQKENI. The CDR3 nucleotides are TGTGCCAGCTCAGCGGGACAGAGAGATACGCAGTATTTT. It yields the protein CASSAGQRDTQYF. The full variable domain, completed using reference TRBV18 and TRBJ2-3, is NAGVMQNPRHLVRRRGQEARLRCSPMKGHSHVYWYRQLPEEGLKFMVYLQKENIIDESGMPKERFSAEFPKEGPSILRIQQVVRGDSAAYFCASSAGQRDTQYFGPGTRLTVL.

This CDR3 reads CASSSGTNQETQYF. The DNA of the CDR3 is TGTGCCAGCAGCTCAGGGACGAACCAAGAGACCCAGTACTTC. The rearrangement uses TRBV7-8 and TRBJ2-5; D may correspond to TRBD1 or TRBD2 (5 bases each). The germline CDR1 and CDR2 sequences are SGHVS and FQNEAQ. The V end was cut by 4 bases, the J end by 0 bases, with 9 bases between. The CDR3 spans 14 residues.

This clonotype turned up a few times. The chain combines TRBV5-6 with TRBJ1-5; no clear D gene. This CDR3 comprises 14 residues. Between the trimmed V and J ends, which lost 0 bases and 6 bases, there was a span of 10 bases. Germline CDR1 and CDR2: SGHDT and YYEEEE. The CDR3 DNA sequence: TGTGCCAGCAGCTTGGCGGGAGGAGGTCAGCCCCAGCATTTT. Protein: CASSLAGGGQPQHF.

The chain joins TRBV2 to TRBJ2-2, with TRBD2 identical over 7 bases. V lost 4 bases and J lost 1; bases outside the gene matches: 3. The CDR3 runs to 15 residues. The V gene's germline CDR1 is SNHLY and CDR2 FYNNEI. As DNA, the CDR3 is TGTGCCAGCAGTGGGGTAGCGGGGAACACCGGGGAGCTGTTTTTT. Translating gives CASSGVAGNTGELFF.

J is TRBJ1-1 and V is TRBV5-1, with TRBD1 as a possible D gene (5 bases). Germline-derived CDR1 and CDR2 are SGHRS and YFSETQ. Trimming took off 2 bases at V and 5 bases at J, with 7 bases between the two ends. The CDR3 totals 12 residues. In nucleotides, the CDR3 is TGCGCCAGCAGCTTTCAGGGAACTGAAGCTTTCTTT. Its translation: CASSFQGTEAFF.

CDR3 sequence reads: CASSHPGTGAYGYTF. In nucleotides, the CDR3 is TGTGCCAGCAGCCACCCTGGGACAGGGGCATATGGCTACACCTTC. This chain connects TRBV14 to TRBJ1-2, with TRBD1 identical over 10 bases. CDR3 size: 15 residues. Germline V gene lookup returns CDR1 SGHDN and CDR2 FVKESK. The V segment lost 3 bases and the J segment 5 bases; nucleotides outside the gene matches: 6.

The genes are TRBV7-2 and TRBJ1-5; D gene unclear. The germline V gene encodes CDR1 SGHTA and CDR2 FQGNSA. V dropped 2 bases and J dropped 7 bases, with 9 bases sitting between them. CDR3 length: 13 amino acids. Here the CDR3 DNA reads TGTGCCAGCAGCTTAAGCGGGTTGCAGCCCCAGCATTTT. Residues: CASSLSGLQPQHF.

This rearrangement joins TRBV19 to TRBJ1-5; no clear D. Germline-derived CDR1 and CDR2 are LNHDA and SQIVND (reference sequence). The CDR3 sequence is 16 residues long. V was cut by 6 bases and J by 2 bases, with 17 bases left in between. In DNA, the CDR3 is TGTGCCAGTAGCCGATTCGGGATAGGTGGCAATCAGCCCCAGCATTTT. Translating gives CASSRFGIGGNQPQHF. The whole variable domain, filled in from reference TRBV19 and TRBJ1-5, reads DGGITQSPKYLFRKEGQNVTLSCEQNLNHDAMYWYRQDPGQGLRLIYYSQIVNDFQKGDIAEGYSVSREKKESFPLTVTSAQKNPTAFYLCASSRFGIGGNQPQHFGDGTRLSIL.

The chain links TRBV19 to TRBJ2-1, with 7 bases that match TRBD1. After removal of 0 bases from V and 5 bases from J, the junction contained 7 bases not matched to a gene. This CDR3 is 16 amino acids long. Germline assignment: CDR1 LNHDA and CDR2 SQIVND (reference sequence). The DNA of the CDR3 is TGTGCCAGTAGTATAGATTCAGGGGGTCAAAACAATGAGCAGTTCTTC. Translated: CASSIDSGGQNNEQFF.

This clonotype was seen a single time. This CDR3 is CASSKRQGADEKLFF. In DNA, the CDR3 is TGTGCCAGCAGCAAACGACAGGGGGCGGATGAAAAACTGTTTTTT. The J gene is TRBJ1-4, the V gene TRBV7-9, with 10 bases fitting TRBD1. The V gene's germline CDR1 is SEHNR and CDR2 FQNEAQ (reference sequence). After removal of 5 bases from V and 6 bases from J, the junction contained 6 bases not matched to a gene. This CDR3 comprises 15 residues.

V usage is TRBV2 and J usage is TRBJ2-3; D is possibly TRBD1 (6 bases). V was shortened by 6 bases and J by 6 bases, with 16 bases between the two germline ends. Per the germline V gene, CDR1 is SNHLY and CDR2 is FYNNEI. The CDR3 loop spans 14 amino acids. CDR3 bases: TGTGCCAGCAGGGACAGTACCACCACTGATACGCAGTATTTT. The encoded protein is CASRDSTTTDTQYF.

The chain combines TRBV6-5 with TRBJ1-2; 7 bases match TRBD1. The CDR3 covers 13 residues. With V trimmed by 10 bases and J by 3 bases, 8 bases remained unmatched. Germline CDR1 and CDR2: MNHEY and SVGAGI. The CDR3 region has the DNA TGTGCCACCCGGACAGGCGAGGACTATGGCTACACCTTC. Its translation is CATRTGEDYGYTF.

The rearrangement uses TRBV20-1 and TRBJ1-2, with D perhaps TRBD1 (6 bases). V was cut by 8 bases and J by 8 bases, with 21 bases left in between. CDR1 is DFQATT and CDR2 is SNEGSKA in the germline V gene (reference sequence). The CDR3 totals 13 residues. Here the CDR3 reads CSPDGGPLGGYTF. The CDR3 bases are TGCAGTCCCGATGGGGGGCCCTTGGGCGGCTACACCTTC.

J is TRBJ2-3 and V is TRBV29-1; D uncertain. This CDR3 is built from 13 residues. V gave up 6 bases and J gave up 4 bases, with 14 bases separating them. CDR1 and CDR2 from the germline V gene are SQVTM and ANQGSEA. CDR3 sequence: CSVGRSPPDTQYF. The CDR3 DNA follows: TGCAGCGTCGGTCGGTCCCCCCCAGATACGCAGTATTTT.

This chain uses TRBV6-5 with TRBJ2-3, with a weak D call TRBD2 (6 bases). V dropped 7 bases and J dropped 4 bases, with 15 bases sitting between them. In germline, CDR1 is MNHEY, CDR2 SVGAGI. The CDR3 runs 14 residues. In DNA, the CDR3 is TGTGCCAGCACCCGACTCGGGGGACCAGATACGCAGTATTTT. Amino acid sequence: CASTRLGGPDTQYF.

The rearrangement links TRBV9 to TRBJ1-5, with a tentative D call TRBD1 (5 bases). This CDR3 has 15 amino acids. Germline V gene data show CDR1 as SGDLS and CDR2 as YYNGEE. DNA of the CDR3: TGTTCTCAACAGGCTACTAGGGGTAGCAATCAGCCCCAGCATTTT. It specifies CSQQATRGSNQPQHF.

This rearrangement joins TRBV20-1 to TRBJ1-5; D unclear. The germline CDR1 and CDR2 sequences are DFQATT and SNEGSKA (reference sequence). The CDR3 has 13 residues. Deletions cut 0 bases from V and 6 bases from J, with 9 bases between. CDR3 region: CSARESGSQPQHF. CDR3 sequence (DNA): TGCAGTGCTAGAGAATCGGGGAGTCAGCCCCAGCATTTT.

This chain links TRBV12-3 or TRBV12-4 with TRBJ2-2; weak D call: TRBD2 (6 bases). This CDR3 is 13 amino acids long. V was pared by 5 bases and J by 5 bases, with 9 bases between. The CDR3 nucleotides read TGTGCCAGCAGTCCTGGGGGGACCGGGGAGCTGTTTTTT. Its translation: CASSPGGTGELFF.

This clonotype has a single count. This chain joins TRBV5-4 and TRBJ2-2, with 8 bases that match TRBD1. Germline CDR1 and CDR2: SGHNT and YYREEE (reference sequence). J lost 0 bases, V lost 4 bases, and 5 bases had no gene match. This CDR3 has 16 residues. CDR3: CASSPLGQANTGELFF. The CDR3 region has the DNA TGTGCCAGCAGCCCGCTGGGACAGGCGAACACCGGGGAGCTGTTTTTT.

This clonotype was seen a few times. The chain carries TRBV20-1 and TRBJ2-1, with D tentatively TRBD1 (6 bases). The CDR3 is 12 amino acids. Trimming removed 3 bases at V and 6 bases at J, with 9 bases between. Germline CDR1 DFQATT, CDR2 SNEGSKA (reference sequence). DNA of the CDR3: TGCAGTGCTAGGGGGACACCCAATGAGCAGTTCTTC. Protein product: CSARGTPNEQFF.

The CDR3 DNA reads TGTGCCATCAGTGAGTCGATTTCCGCAGGGTGGGCAGATACGCAGTATTTT. Its translation is CAISESISAGWADTQYF. V gene TRBV10-3 combines with J gene TRBJ2-3; maybe TRBD1 (5 bases). Germline V lookup: CDR1 ENHRY, CDR2 SYGVKD. There are 17 residues in the CDR3. Trimming removed 0 bases from V and 4 bases from J, with 17 bases in between.

This chain uses TRBV3-1 with TRBJ2-3, with 14 bases matching TRBD2. Losses at the gene ends were 6 bases for V and 2 bases for J; bases not matched to a gene: 7. Germline CDR1 and CDR2: LGHDT and YNNKEL (reference sequence). The length of the CDR3 is 17 residues. This chain's CDR3 is CASRGTSGGLNTDTQYF. The CDR3, as DNA: TGTGCCAGCAGGGGGACTAGCGGGGGCCTCAACACAGATACGCAGTATTTT.